This T cell receptor (beta chain) was identified in a study of beta chain features in type 1 diabetes. The CDR3 is 17 amino acids. Germline V gene lookup returns CDR1 SGHRS and CDR2 YFSETQ. With 3 bases clipped from V and 5 bases from J, the junction kept 17 bases outside the gene matches. Expressed TCRB transcripts got sequenced, as all isolated RNA was reverse transcribed. Sequencing was performed with immunoSEQ multiplex PCR; in TCRdb, only in-frame clones are kept and a portion is missing. The sample contains 250,000 to 350,000 clones, roughly 11% of which appear only once. Points from the study as a whole: The study found fewer insertions and more deletions at VDJ junctions in type 1 diabetes patients. Patients' naive, central memory and regulatory TCRB repertoires appeared more alike than those of healthy donors.

This clone was seen a handful of times. Its antigen is as yet unknown. V gene TRBV5-1 combines with J gene TRBJ2-7; 7 positions match TRBD2. Sequenced: naive CD4+ T cells from blood. This TCR came from a woman aged 25 to 39 in good health. The DNA for the CDR3 is TGCGCCAGCAGCTCGGGGGGAGGGTGGGAGACTCCCAACGAGCAGTACTTC. Protein product: CASSSGGGWETPNEQYF.